The 3 T cell receptor beta chains given below trace back to one sample, sequenced in a study of blood T cells in healthy people across ages. Sample-barcoded 5' priming and a J-beta primer mix drove a second PCR of about 6 to 11 cycles. TCRdb fed the 5' RACE reads into MiXCR, producing one record per CDR3 protein. The data contain 750,000 to 950,000 distinct CDR3 sequences, about 26% of them singletons. The sample also formed part of further work on T cells of mothers and their children.

Sequencing was done on a sample of blood. These receptor sequences come from a boy aged 5-17 years in good health.

This clonotype was recorded a few times. The chain recombines TRBV24-1 with TRBJ2-5; D unresolved. The CDR3 length is 14 residues. Per the germline V gene, CDR1 is KGHDR and CDR2 is SFDVKD. The V end lost 3 bases, the J end lost 1 base, and 8 bases lay between the germline ends. The CDR3 here is CATSDPTFQETQYF. The CDR3 region has the DNA TGTGCCACCAGTGATCCTACCTTCCAAGAGACCCAGTACTTC.

This clonotype was seen a few times. The V and J genes are TRBV6-1 and TRBJ1-4; tentative D call: TRBD1 (5 bases). V was shortened by 5 bases and J by 3 bases, with 16 bases between the two germline ends. Germline V lookup: CDR1 MNHNS, CDR2 SASEGT. The CDR3 sequence is 16 residues long. For the CDR3, the DNA is TGTGCCAGCAGTCCTACTAATTGGGGGGCTAATGAAAAACTGTTTTTT. Translating it yields CASSPTNWGANEKLFF.

The chain combines TRBV28 with TRBJ1-2; no definite D call. V lost 2 bases, J lost 4 bases, and 14 bases lay in between. Per the germline V gene, CDR1 is MDHEN and CDR2 is SYDVKM. The CDR3 sequence is 15 residues long. The CDR3 spells CASSLLQAAGYGYTF. The CDR3 nucleotides read TGTGCCAGCAGTTTACTCCAGGCGGCCGGCTATGGCTACACCTTC.